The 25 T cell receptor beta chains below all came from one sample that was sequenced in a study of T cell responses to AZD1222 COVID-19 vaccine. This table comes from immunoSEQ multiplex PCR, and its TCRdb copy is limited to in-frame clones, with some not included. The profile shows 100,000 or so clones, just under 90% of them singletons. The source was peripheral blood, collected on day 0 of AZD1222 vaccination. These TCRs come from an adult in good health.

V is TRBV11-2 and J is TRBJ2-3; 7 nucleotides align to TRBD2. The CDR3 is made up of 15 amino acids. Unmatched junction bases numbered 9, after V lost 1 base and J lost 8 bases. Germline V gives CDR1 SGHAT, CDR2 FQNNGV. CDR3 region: CASSLGTSGRGTQYF. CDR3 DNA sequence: TGTGCCAGCAGCTTAGGGACTTCGGGGAGGGGTACGCAGTATTTT.

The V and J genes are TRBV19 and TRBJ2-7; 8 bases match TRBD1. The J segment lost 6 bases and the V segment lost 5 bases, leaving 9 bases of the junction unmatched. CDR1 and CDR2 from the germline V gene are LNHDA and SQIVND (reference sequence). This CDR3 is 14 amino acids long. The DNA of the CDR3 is TGTGCCAGTAGTCCCTTGTCAGGGGGCCGCGAGCAGTACTTC. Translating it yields CASSPLSGGREQYF.

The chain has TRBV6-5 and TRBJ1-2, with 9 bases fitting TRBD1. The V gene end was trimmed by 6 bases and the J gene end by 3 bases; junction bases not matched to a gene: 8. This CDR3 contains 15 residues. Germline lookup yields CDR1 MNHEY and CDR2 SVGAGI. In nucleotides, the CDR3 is TGTGCCAGCAGAACCGGGACAGGGAATGACTATGGCTACACCTTC. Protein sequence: CASRTGTGNDYGYTF.

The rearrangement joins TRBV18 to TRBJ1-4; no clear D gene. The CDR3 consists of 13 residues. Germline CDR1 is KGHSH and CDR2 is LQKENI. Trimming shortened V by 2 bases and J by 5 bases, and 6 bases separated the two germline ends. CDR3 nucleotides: TGTGCCAGCTCACCAGTGGCAAATGAAAAACTGTTTTTT. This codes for CASSPVANEKLFF.

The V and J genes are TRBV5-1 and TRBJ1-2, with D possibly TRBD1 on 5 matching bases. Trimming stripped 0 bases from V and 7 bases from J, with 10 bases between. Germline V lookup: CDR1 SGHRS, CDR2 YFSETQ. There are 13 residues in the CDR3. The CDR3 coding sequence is TGCGCCAGCAGCTTGGAAAGGGGAGGTGGCTACACCTTC. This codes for CASSLERGGGYTF.

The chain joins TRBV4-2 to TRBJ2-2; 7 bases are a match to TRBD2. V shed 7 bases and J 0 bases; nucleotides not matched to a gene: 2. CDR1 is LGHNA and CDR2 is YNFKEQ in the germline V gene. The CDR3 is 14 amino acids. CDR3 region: CASKAGANTGELFF. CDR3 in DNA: TGTGCCAGCAAGGCGGGGGCGAACACCGGGGAGCTGTTTTTT.

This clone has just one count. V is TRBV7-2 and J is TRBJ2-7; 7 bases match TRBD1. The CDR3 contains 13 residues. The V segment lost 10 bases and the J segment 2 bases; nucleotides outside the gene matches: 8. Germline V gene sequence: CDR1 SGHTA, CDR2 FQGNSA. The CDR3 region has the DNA TGTGCCACCTCAGGACAGGCCACCTACGAGCAGTACTTC. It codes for CATSGQATYEQYF.

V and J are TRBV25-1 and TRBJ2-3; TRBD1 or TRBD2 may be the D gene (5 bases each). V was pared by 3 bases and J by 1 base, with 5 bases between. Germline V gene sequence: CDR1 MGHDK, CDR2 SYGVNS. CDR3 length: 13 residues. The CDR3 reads CASSEGGTDTQYF. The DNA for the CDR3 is TGTGCCAGCAGTGAGGGGGGCACAGATACGCAGTATTTT.

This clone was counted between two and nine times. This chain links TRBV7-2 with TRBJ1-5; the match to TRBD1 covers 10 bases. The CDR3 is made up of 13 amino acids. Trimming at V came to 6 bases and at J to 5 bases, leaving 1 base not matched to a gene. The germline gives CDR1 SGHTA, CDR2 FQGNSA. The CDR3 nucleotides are TGTGCCAGCAGAGGGACAGGGGATCAGCCCCAGCATTTT. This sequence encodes CASRGTGDQPQHF. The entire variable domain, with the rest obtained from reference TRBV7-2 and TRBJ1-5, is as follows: GAGVSQSPSNKVTEKGKDVELRCDPISGHTALYWYRQSLGQGLEFLIYFQGNSAPDKSGLPSDRFSAERTGGSVSTLTIQRTQQEDSAVYLCASRGTGDQPQHFGDGTRLSIL.

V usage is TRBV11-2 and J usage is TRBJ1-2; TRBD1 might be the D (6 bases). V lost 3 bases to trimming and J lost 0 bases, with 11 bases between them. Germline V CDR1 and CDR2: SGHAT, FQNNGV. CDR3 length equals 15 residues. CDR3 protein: CASSFTGFSNYGYTF. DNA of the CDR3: TGTGCCAGCAGCTTTACAGGGTTTTCTAACTATGGCTACACCTTC.

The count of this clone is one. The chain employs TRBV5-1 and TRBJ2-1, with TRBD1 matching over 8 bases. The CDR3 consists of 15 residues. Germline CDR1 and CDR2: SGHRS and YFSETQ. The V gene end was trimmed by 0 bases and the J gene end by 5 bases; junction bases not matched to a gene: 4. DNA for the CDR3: TGCGCCAGCAGCTTGGTGGGACAGGCGAACAATGAGCAGTTCTTC. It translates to CASSLVGQANNEQFF.

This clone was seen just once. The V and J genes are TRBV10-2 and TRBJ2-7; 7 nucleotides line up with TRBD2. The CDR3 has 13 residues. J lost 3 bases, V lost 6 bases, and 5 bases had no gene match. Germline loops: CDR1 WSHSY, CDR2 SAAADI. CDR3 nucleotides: TGCGCCAGCAGGGCCTCTAGCGGCTACGAGCAGTACTTC. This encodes CASRASSGYEQYF.

CDR3 DNA: TGTGCCAGCAGTAGACAGTCTTATCAGCCCCAGCATTTT. It codes for CASSRQSYQPQHF. The V and J genes are TRBV27 and TRBJ1-5, with D possibly matching TRBD1 (5 bases). Deletions cut 5 bases from V and 5 bases from J, with 10 bases between. The germline V gene encodes CDR1 MNHEY and CDR2 SMNVEV (reference sequence). The CDR3 runs 13 residues.

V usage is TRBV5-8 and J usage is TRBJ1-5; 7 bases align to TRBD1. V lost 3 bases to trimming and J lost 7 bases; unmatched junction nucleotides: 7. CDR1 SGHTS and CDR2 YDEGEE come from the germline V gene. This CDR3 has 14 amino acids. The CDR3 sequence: CASSYRQGGQPQHF. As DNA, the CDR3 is TGTGCCAGCAGCTATCGACAGGGAGGCCAGCCCCAGCATTTT.

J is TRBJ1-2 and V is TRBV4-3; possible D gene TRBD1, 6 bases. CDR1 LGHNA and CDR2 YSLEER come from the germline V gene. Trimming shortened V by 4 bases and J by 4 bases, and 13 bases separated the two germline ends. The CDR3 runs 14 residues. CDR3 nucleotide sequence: TGCGCCAGCAGCCTAAACAGGGCGACCTATGGCTACACCTTC. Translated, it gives CASSLNRATYGYTF.

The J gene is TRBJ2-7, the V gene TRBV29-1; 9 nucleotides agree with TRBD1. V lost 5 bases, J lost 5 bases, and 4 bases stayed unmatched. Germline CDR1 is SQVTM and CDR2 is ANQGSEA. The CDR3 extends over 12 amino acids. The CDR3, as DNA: TGCAGCGTTCTCGGACAGGGGAACGAGCAGTACTTC. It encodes CSVLGQGNEQYF.

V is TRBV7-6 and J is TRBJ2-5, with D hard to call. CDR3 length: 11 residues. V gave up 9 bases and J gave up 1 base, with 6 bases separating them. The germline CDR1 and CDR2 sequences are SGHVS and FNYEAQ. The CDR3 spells CASIFQETQYF. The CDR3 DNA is TGTGCCAGTATATTCCAAGAGACCCAGTACTTC. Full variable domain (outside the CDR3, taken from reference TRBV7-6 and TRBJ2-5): GAGVSQSPRYKVTKRGQDVALRCDPISGHVSLYWYRQALGQGPEFLTYFNYEAQQDKSGLPNDRFSAERPEGSISTLTIQRTEQRDSAMYRCASIFQETQYFGPGTRLLVL.

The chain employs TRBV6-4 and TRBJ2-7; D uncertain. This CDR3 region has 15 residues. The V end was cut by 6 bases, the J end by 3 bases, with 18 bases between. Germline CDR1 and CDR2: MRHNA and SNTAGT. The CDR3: CASSQEWAGSYEQYF. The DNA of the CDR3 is TGTGCCAGCAGCCAGGAGTGGGCAGGAAGCTACGAGCAGTACTTC.

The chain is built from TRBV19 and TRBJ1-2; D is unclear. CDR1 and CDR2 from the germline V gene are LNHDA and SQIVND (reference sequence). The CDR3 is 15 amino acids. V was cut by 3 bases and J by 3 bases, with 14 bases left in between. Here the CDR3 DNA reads TGTGCCAGTAGTATGGGCCGGCGGGGTGACTATGGCTACACCTTC. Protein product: CASSMGRRGDYGYTF.

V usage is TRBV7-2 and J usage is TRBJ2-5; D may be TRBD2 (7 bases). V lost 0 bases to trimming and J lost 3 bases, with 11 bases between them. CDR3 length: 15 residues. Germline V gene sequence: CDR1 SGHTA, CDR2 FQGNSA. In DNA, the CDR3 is TGTGCCAGCAGCTTAGCCTCGGGGGGCGAAGAGACCCAGTACTTC. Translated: CASSLASGGEETQYF.

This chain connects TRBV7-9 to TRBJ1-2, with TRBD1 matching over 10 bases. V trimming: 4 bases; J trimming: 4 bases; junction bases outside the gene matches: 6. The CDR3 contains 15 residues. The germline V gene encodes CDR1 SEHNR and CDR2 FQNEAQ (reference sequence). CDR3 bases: TGTGCCAGCAGCTCACCGGGACAGGGGATCTATGGCTACACCTTC. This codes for CASSSPGQGIYGYTF.

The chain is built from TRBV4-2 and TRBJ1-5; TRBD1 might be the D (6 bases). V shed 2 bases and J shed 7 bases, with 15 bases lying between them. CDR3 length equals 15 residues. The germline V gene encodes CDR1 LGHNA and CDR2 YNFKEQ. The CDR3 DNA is TGTGCCAGCAGCCAATCAGGGGCCGCGTCCCAGCCCCAGCATTTT. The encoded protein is CASSQSGAASQPQHF.

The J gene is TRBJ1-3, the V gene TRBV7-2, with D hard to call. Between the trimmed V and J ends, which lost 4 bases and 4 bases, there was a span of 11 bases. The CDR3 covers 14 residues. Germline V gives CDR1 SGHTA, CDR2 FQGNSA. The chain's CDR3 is CASSSPPAGNTIYF. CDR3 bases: TGTGCCAGCAGCTCCCCTCCGGCCGGAAACACCATATATTTT. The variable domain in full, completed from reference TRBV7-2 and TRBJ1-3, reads GAGVSQSPSNKVTEKGKDVELRCDPISGHTALYWYRQSLGQGLEFLIYFQGNSAPDKSGLPSDRFSAERTGGSVSTLTIQRTQQEDSAVYLCASSSPPAGNTIYFGEGSWLTVV.

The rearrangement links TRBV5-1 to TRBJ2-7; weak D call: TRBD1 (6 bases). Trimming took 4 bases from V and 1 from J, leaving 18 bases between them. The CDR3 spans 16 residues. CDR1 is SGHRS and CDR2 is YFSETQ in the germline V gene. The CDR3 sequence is CASSTEQGPRSYEQYF. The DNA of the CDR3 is TGCGCCAGCAGCACGGAACAGGGCCCCAGGTCCTACGAGCAGTACTTC. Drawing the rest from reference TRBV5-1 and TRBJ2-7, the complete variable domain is KAGVTQTPRYLIKTRGQQVTLSCSPISGHRSVSWYQQTPGQGLQFLFEYFSETQRNKGNFPGRFSGRQFSNSRSEMNVSTLELGDSALYLCASSTEQGPRSYEQYFGPGTRLTVT.

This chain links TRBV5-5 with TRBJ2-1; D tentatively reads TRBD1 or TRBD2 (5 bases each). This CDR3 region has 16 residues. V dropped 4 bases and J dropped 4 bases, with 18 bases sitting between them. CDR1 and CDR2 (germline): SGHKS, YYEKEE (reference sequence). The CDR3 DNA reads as TGTGCCAGCAGCCCGAGGACTCTCGGGGCATACAATGAGCAGTTCTTC. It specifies CASSPRTLGAYNEQFF.